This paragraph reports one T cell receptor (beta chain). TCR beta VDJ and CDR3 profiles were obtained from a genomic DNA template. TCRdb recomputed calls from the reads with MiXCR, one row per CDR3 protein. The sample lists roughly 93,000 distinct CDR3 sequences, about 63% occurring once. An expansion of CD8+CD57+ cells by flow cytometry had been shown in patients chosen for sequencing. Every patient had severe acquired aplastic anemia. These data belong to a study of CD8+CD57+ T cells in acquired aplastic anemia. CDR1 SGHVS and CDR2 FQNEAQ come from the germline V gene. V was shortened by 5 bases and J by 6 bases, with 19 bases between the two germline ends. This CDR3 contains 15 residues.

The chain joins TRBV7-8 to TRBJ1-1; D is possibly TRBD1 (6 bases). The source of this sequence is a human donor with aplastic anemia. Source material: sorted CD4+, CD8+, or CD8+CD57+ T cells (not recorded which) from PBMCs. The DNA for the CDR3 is TGTGCCAGCAGCGCCTTGGCCGACGGGGGCCCTGAAGCTTTCTTT. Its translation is CASSALADGGPEAFF.